These T cell receptor beta chains were read from a single sample in a study of control samples from healthy donors and cancer patients. The method was immunoSEQ multiplex PCR; TCRdb's version includes in-frame clones alone and lacks a portion of them. The repertoire has 95,000 to 150,000 clones, roughly 84% of them found once; the top ten carry over 7.5%. The sample taken for sequencing was blood. All receptors derive from a man aged 40-49 years in good health. Both conserved end residues are trimmed from each CDR3. Each record gives: CDR3 protein, V gene, CDR3 length.

ATSWGHQETQY,TRBV24-1,11
ASSLAMGQGYEQY,TRBV7-7,13
ASSPWTGGEQY,TRBV5-4,11
ASSELDRKKSYEQF,TRBV25-1,14
ASSLLMRGLAGDYNEQF,TRBV7-2,17
ASRLVFIRYNQPQH,TRBV12-2,14
ASSLVSHRDRPTDTQY,TRBV11-3,16
ANAKGTVSYNEQF,TRBV5-8,13
ASSIGVRGAQGYT,TRBV19,13
ATSDLTLQY,TRBV24-1,9
ASRTARTQGTDTQY,TRBV5-1,14
ASSFRGLSTDTQY,TRBV6-5,13
ASSSRVGGSKETQY,TRBV5-1,14
ASTLTGGSGNTIY,TRBV5-1,13
ASSLGQGARDTEAF,TRBV9,14
ASSVGRGEFQETQY,TRBV9,14
ASSPSAGFAEAF,TRBV18,12
ASSIGDNSPLH,TRBV19,11
ASSLNIGYEQY,TRBV5-1,11
ASRYRTGGYGYT,TRBV6-2/TRBV6-3,12
ASRYSSYEQY,TRBV12-3/TRBV12-4,10
ASSQDRLSVGGYT,TRBV4-1,13